The 16 T cell receptor beta chains presented below share a single source sample, sequenced in a study of T cell repertoires in cytomegalovirus infection. MiXCR was run by TCRdb on the reads, yielding one entry per CDR3 protein. Of 600,000 to 800,000 distinct CDR3 sequences listed, 24% are singletons. Input material: CD8+ T cells from PBMCs. The receptors here all came from a human donor in good health (CMV status not recorded). Some clones in this sample may be carry-over from other donors' samples.

V is TRBV7-9 and J is TRBJ1-3, with a weak D call TRBD1 (6 bases). V was pared by 1 base and J by 2 bases, with 9 bases between. Germline assignment: CDR1 SEHNR and CDR2 FQNEAQ (reference sequence). CDR3 length equals 15 residues. Here the CDR3 DNA reads TGTGCCAGCAGCTTAGAGGGGGAAGCTGGAAACACCATATATTTT. Translated, it gives CASSLEGEAGNTIYF.

This clonotype appeared many times. This chain connects TRBV7-8 to TRBJ1-5; D unresolved. In germline, CDR1 is SGHVS, CDR2 FQNEAQ. This CDR3 spans 16 amino acids. V lost 5 bases and J 1 base, leaving 15 bases between the germline ends. Here the CDR3 DNA reads TGTGCCAGCAGCCCCACCGGCCGAGGGAGCAATCAGCCCCAGCATTTT. Amino acid sequence: CASSPTGRGSNQPQHF.

V usage is TRBV7-9 and J usage is TRBJ2-1; D remains ambiguous. Germline assignment: CDR1 SEHNR and CDR2 FQNEAQ (reference sequence). The CDR3 length is 16 residues. V was cut by 5 bases and J by 0 bases, with 14 bases left in between. The chain's CDR3 is CASSPPSASSYNEQFF. DNA of the CDR3: TGTGCCAGCAGCCCCCCGTCCGCGAGCTCCTACAATGAGCAGTTCTTC. Drawing the rest from reference TRBV7-9 and TRBJ2-1, the complete variable domain is DTGVSQNPRHKITKRGQNVTFRCDPISEHNRLYWYRQTLGQGPEFLTYFQNEAQLEKSRLLSDRFSAERPKGSFSTLEIQRTEQGDSAMYLCASSPPSASSYNEQFFGPGTRLTVL.

This clonotype was counted only a few times. V is TRBV20-1 and J is TRBJ1-5; the D gene is possibly TRBD1 (5 bases). The germline CDR1 and CDR2 sequences are DFQATT and SNEGSKA (reference sequence). Trimming stripped 1 base from V and 5 bases from J, with 15 bases between. The CDR3 runs 15 residues. The CDR3 sequence is CSARVQPGGDQPQHF. CDR3 DNA sequence: TGCAGTGCTAGAGTCCAACCGGGAGGGGATCAGCCCCAGCATTTT.

This clonotype was observed many times. The chain has TRBV12-3 or TRBV12-4 and TRBJ2-1, with a tentative D call TRBD2 (5 bases). The CDR3 length is 12 residues. V lost 6 bases to trimming and J lost 10 bases, with 13 bases between them. CDR3 protein: CASSYGRLEQFF. The CDR3 DNA follows: TGTGCCAGCAGCTATGGGAGATTGGAGCAGTTCTTC.

This clonotype was detected ten times or more. The chain joins TRBV7-3 to TRBJ2-1, with 10 bases that match TRBD2. The germline V gene encodes CDR1 SGHTA and CDR2 FQGTGA. The J segment lost 9 bases and the V segment lost 5 bases, leaving 7 bases of the junction unmatched. The CDR3 is 14 residues long. The CDR3 sequence: CASSPSSGGGEQFF. The CDR3 DNA follows: TGTGCCAGCAGCCCCTCTAGCGGGGGAGGTGAGCAGTTCTTC. Full variable domain (outside the CDR3, taken from reference TRBV7-3 and TRBJ2-1): GAGVSQTPSNKVTEKGKYVELRCDPISGHTALYWYRQSLGQGPEFLIYFQGTGAADDSGLPNDRFFAVRPEGSVSTLKIQRTERGDSAVYLCASSPSSGGGEQFFGPGTRLTVL.

The chain recombines TRBV2 with TRBJ2-2; tentatively, D is TRBD2 (5 bases). Trimming took 2 bases from V and 11 from J, leaving 12 bases between them. The CDR3 is made up of 13 amino acids. Germline V gives CDR1 SNHLY, CDR2 FYNNEI. The CDR3 region is CASSEWTSLELFF. The CDR3 bases are TGTGCCAGCAGTGAATGGACTTCCCTAGAGCTGTTTTTT.

The chain is built from TRBV2 and TRBJ2-3; no clear D gene. CDR3 length: 14 amino acids. V lost 6 bases and J 0 bases, leaving 10 bases between the germline ends. Germline V lookup: CDR1 SNHLY, CDR2 FYNNEI. CDR3 in amino acids: CASSGMDSTDTQYF. The CDR3 region has the DNA TGTGCCAGCAGCGGAATGGACAGCACAGATACGCAGTATTTT.

This clonotype was counted a few times. The chain recombines TRBV14 with TRBJ2-1; TRBD2 matches at 11 bases. The CDR3 is 16 residues long. Germline trimming cut 3 bases from V and 1 base from J; bases unmatched to any gene: 2. Germline-derived CDR1 and CDR2 are SGHDN and FVKESK. The CDR3, as DNA: TGTGCCAGCAGCCACAGACTAGCGGGGTCCTACAATGAGCAGTTCTTC. Its translation: CASSHRLAGSYNEQFF.

This clonotype was counted many times. The chain recombines TRBV7-9 with TRBJ2-7; 8 positions agree with TRBD1. Germline CDR1 reads SEHNR; CDR2 reads FQNEAQ (reference sequence). CDR3 size: 14 residues. J lost 6 bases, V lost 5 bases, and 9 bases had no gene match. In nucleotides, the CDR3 is TGTGCCAGCAGCCCACGACAGGGGATGGGCGAGCAGTACTTC. Amino acid sequence: CASSPRQGMGEQYF.

This clonotype was seen repeatedly, ten times or more. The rearrangement links TRBV7-8 to TRBJ2-1, with D possibly matching TRBD1 (6 bases). CDR1 and CDR2 from the germline V gene are SGHVS and FQNEAQ. The CDR3 spans 14 residues. Trimming left V 3 bases short and J 7 bases short, with 13 bases between. The CDR3 region has the DNA TGTGCCAGCAGCTTGCCAAAAACAGGGAATGAGCAGTTCTTC. Translating it yields CASSLPKTGNEQFF.

The chain has TRBV5-1 and TRBJ1-1; D remains ambiguous. The CDR3 has 14 residues. Trimming removed 4 bases from V and 0 bases from J, with 10 bases in between. Germline values: CDR1 SGHRS, CDR2 YFSETQ. CDR3 residues: CASSPEAMNTEAFF. Written as DNA, the CDR3 is TGCGCCAGCAGCCCCGAGGCTATGAACACTGAAGCTTTCTTT.

This clonotype was counted between two and nine times. J is TRBJ2-1 and V is TRBV7-8; maybe TRBD2 (5 bases). V shed 1 base and J shed 0 bases, with 13 bases lying between them. The CDR3 contains 17 residues. Looked up from germline, CDR1 is SGHVS and CDR2 is FQNEAQ. CDR3 in amino acids: CASSLDERFSSYNEQFF. DNA for the CDR3: TGTGCCAGCAGCTTAGACGAGCGGTTTAGCTCCTACAATGAGCAGTTCTTC.

V gene TRBV7-3 combines with J gene TRBJ1-1; D is ambiguous. V gave up 0 bases and J gave up 5 bases, with 7 bases separating them. CDR1 is SGHTA and CDR2 is FQGTGA in the germline V gene. The CDR3 has 13 amino acids. CDR3 DNA sequence: TGTGCCAGCAGCTTAACGACGTTTACTGAAGCTTTCTTT. Its translation is CASSLTTFTEAFF.

This clonotype has only a few counts. The CDR3 reads CASSFLGRLQYF. The DNA of the CDR3 is TGTGCCAGCAGCTTCCTAGGGAGGCTGCAGTACTTC. This chain joins TRBV7-8 and TRBJ2-5; tentatively, D is TRBD2 (6 bases). V was shortened by 3 bases and J by 11 bases, with 13 bases between the two germline ends. The CDR3 is made up of 12 amino acids. CDR1 and CDR2 from the germline V gene are SGHVS and FQNEAQ.

This clonotype has just a few counts. This chain uses TRBV2 with TRBJ2-2; D is uncertain. The germline V and J ends were trimmed by 0 bases and 0 bases, with 14 bases remaining between them. CDR3 length equals 18 residues. Germline CDR1 reads SNHLY; CDR2 reads FYNNEI. The CDR3: CASSEAPLGPANTGELFF. CDR3 sequence (DNA): TGTGCCAGCAGTGAAGCCCCCCTTGGACCCGCGAACACCGGGGAGCTGTTTTTT.